This TCR beta chain derives from a study of blood T cell repertoires in COVID-19 (dated by TCRdb to the early 2020s). Study-level background: The collaborator samples originated in the United States, Italy and Spain and spanned the acute and convalescent phases of COVID-19. The material from the prospective study consisted of cDNA or gDNA derived from T cells, B-cell-depleted T cells, or PBMCs. Subjects who had been exposed to COVID-19, were actively infected with it, or had recovered from it provided the deeply sampled blood TCRbeta repertoires that made up the dataset. The repertoires were released in a freely available public database meant as a resource for research on the immune response to SARS-CoV-2. Samples came from the ongoing ImmuneRACE study (first 160 participants) plus 1,254 subjects from 6 global collaborators. Sample metadata almost always included a de-identified subject ID, COVID-19 status, age in years and sex. Where HLA class I and class II types were available, the types were taken from metadata supplied by the sample provider, not from assay-based typing.

Broader findings and caveats from the paper: Clinical and demographic metadata were provided uncurated, with the amount varying by source and participant.

TCRbeta CDR3 regions were amplified from genomic DNA using the immunoSEQ Assay, a bias-controlled multiplex PCR. As for the original processing: Nucleated cell counts per sample were estimated from amplification of reference gene primers within the assay. To quantify the absolute abundance of each unique TCRbeta CDR3 rearrangement, sequence reads were collapsed and filtered. For each sample, productive Simpson clonality was calculated as the square root of Simpson's diversity index across productive rearrangements. TCRdb took over this immuneACCESS table, retaining in-frame rearrangements with V and J assigned. Such tables are incomplete; in checked studies, under half of the missing clones stem from an unresolved V gene, and the remainder is unexplained. V and J calls and clone size follow that table, whereas D and trimming were derived from the DNA. The table for this sample lists about 360,000 clones; about 90% of them were counted only once. The top ten constitute 1% to 1.5% of the sample.

Participants in the prospective study were aged about 18 to 100 years, lived in some 24 United States geographic areas, and enrolled through a virtual design. To assign participants to cohorts, the prospective study relied on clinical history that participants themselves reported in a screening survey and a study questionnaire. For ImmuneRACE Cohort 3, a participant was defined as recovered based on two consecutive negative NP/OP PCR tests, clearance by a healthcare professional, or resolution of symptoms. In the prospective study, mobile phlebotomists collected whole blood, serum and a nasopharyngeal or oropharyngeal swab from each participant. Additional blood draws and questionnaires over an approximately two-month period could optionally be provided by prospective study participants. Before DNA extraction, blood samples from the prospective study were shipped at room temperature or frozen.

This clone turned up a few times. What this receptor recognizes is not known. Nothing much larger sits one base from this clone, and base qualities are not available. According to the germline V gene (reference sequence), CDR1 reads SGHNT and CDR2 reads YYREEE. The CDR3 has 17 amino acids, counting the end cysteine and phenylalanine. Solely the CDR3 DNA is kept, with 51 bases framed from the first base. For this chain, trimming is 4 bases at the V end and 4 bases at the J end, and the number of junction bases without a gene match is 12. This chain is built from TRBV5-4 and TRBJ2-1, with 9 bases aligning to TRBD2. The sample taken for sequencing was PBMCs or T cells enriched from blood (not recorded which). This sequence originates from a man in his thirties or forties who had recovered from COVID-19. The DNA sequence follows: TGTGCCAGCAGCCCCACGGCCACGGCGGGGGGGTACAATGAGCAGTTCTTC. This sequence encodes CASSPTATAGGYNEQFF.